The 25 T cell receptor beta chains listed next were all sequenced from one sample in a study of T cells in Graves' hyperthyroidism and ophthalmopathy. What was amplified from RNA transcripts were TCR beta CDR3 regions. HTBI primers drove first-round RT-PCR of the TCR CDR3. TCRdb fed the multiplex PCR reads into MiXCR, producing one record per CDR3 protein. The sample shows 640,000 or so distinct CDR3 sequences, over 12% of them seen only once. The sequencing sample was made of blood. The receptors stem from a woman under 30 with Graves' ophthalmopathy.

At least ten counts were recorded for this clonotype. The rearrangement links TRBV11-2 to TRBJ2-5; D not resolved. The germline CDR1 and CDR2 sequences are SGHAT and FQNNGV. Trimming took off 2 bases at V and 3 bases at J, with 19 bases between the two ends. The length of the CDR3 is 17 residues. The CDR3 loop reads CASSLLAPRNPKETQYF. The CDR3 nucleotides read TGTGCCAGCAGCTTATTGGCGCCACGGAACCCAAAAGAGACCCAGTACTTC.

This clonotype occurred many times. V gene TRBV7-9 combines with J gene TRBJ2-7, with D possibly matching TRBD1 (6 bases). CDR1 SEHNR and CDR2 FQNEAQ come from the germline V gene (reference sequence). This CDR3 has 14 residues. Trimming pared 6 bases from V and 0 bases from J, leaving 12 bases between. The CDR3 protein is CASRSDSISYEQYF. CDR3 bases: TGTGCCAGCAGGTCGGACAGTATCTCCTACGAGCAGTACTTC.

This clonotype was seen ten or more times. The rearrangement uses TRBV3-1 and TRBJ1-5; D unclear. The CDR3 extends over 12 amino acids. V was cut by 3 bases and J by 6 bases, with 6 bases left in between. Germline loops: CDR1 LGHDT, CDR2 YNNKEL (reference sequence). CDR3 protein: CASSQGSQPQHF. The CDR3 DNA is TGTGCCAGCAGCCAGGGGTCTCAGCCCCAGCATTTT.

This clonotype was detected only a few times. The gene calls are TRBV6-5 and TRBJ1-5; D remains unclear. Germline V gene lookup returns CDR1 MNHEY and CDR2 SVGAGI. The CDR3 loop spans 15 amino acids. V dropped 2 bases and J dropped 0 bases, with 8 bases sitting between them. The CDR3 bases are TGTGCCAGCAGTTACGGCAGCGATAGCAATCAGCCCCAGCATTTT. This gives the protein CASSYGSDSNQPQHF.

This clonotype was picked up a small number of times. The chain is built from TRBV29-1 and TRBJ2-1, with 9 bases that match TRBD2. Trimming removed 5 bases from V and 4 bases from J; junction bases left unmatched: 6. This CDR3 is built from 14 residues. Looked up from germline, CDR1 is SQVTM and CDR2 is ANQGSEA. As DNA, the CDR3 is TGCAGCGTTCTGAGCGGGAGGAGGTACAATGAGCAGTTCTTC. This encodes CSVLSGRRYNEQFF.

This clonotype was recorded at least ten times. The chain links TRBV6-5 to TRBJ1-1; weak D call: TRBD1 (6 bases). V lost 0 bases, J lost 4 bases, and 9 bases lay in between. The CDR3 consists of 14 residues. Germline V gene lookup returns CDR1 MNHEY and CDR2 SVGAGI. CDR3 bases: TGTGCCAGCAGTTACTCTAGACAGGCCACTGAAGCTTTCTTT. Protein product: CASSYSRQATEAFF.

This clonotype has a count of ten or more. CDR3 residues: CAWSVGGDETQYF. The CDR3 DNA is TGTGCCTGGAGTGTTGGGGGGGACGAGACCCAGTACTTC. This chain connects TRBV30 to TRBJ2-5; 7 bases are shared with TRBD2. The germline CDR1 and CDR2 sequences are GTSNPN and SVGIG (reference sequence). The V segment lost 0 bases and the J segment 5 bases; nucleotides outside the gene matches: 3. The CDR3 runs 13 residues. The whole variable domain, remainder taken from reference TRBV30 and TRBJ2-5, is SQTIHQWPATLVQPVGSPLSLECTVEGTSNPNLYWYRQAAGRGLQLLFYSVGIGQISSEVPQNLSASRPQDRQFILSSKKLLLSDSGFYLCAWSVGGDETQYFGPGTRLLVL.

This clonotype was recorded a few times. CDR3 sequence: CASSRQLTGGGYGYTF. The CDR3 DNA reads as TGTGCCAGCTCCAGACAACTCACAGGGGGTGGCTATGGCTACACCTTC. V is TRBV18 and J is TRBJ1-2; TRBD1 matches at 8 bases. This CDR3 region has 16 residues. Germline assignment: CDR1 KGHSH and CDR2 LQKENI. J gave up 4 bases and V 6 bases, and 13 bases lay outside the gene matches.

This clonotype was seen once. With a much larger clone just one base away, this may be a read error. V and J are TRBV12-3 or TRBV12-4 and TRBJ2-7, with a possible D match to TRBD1 (5 bases). This CDR3 has 14 amino acids. For the CDR3, the DNA is TGTACCAGCAGACTTACAGGATTAGGAGACGAGCAGTACTTC. Its translation: CTSRLTGLGDEQYF.

With respect to this clonotype: A read error is possible here, since a much larger clone lies one base away. The genes are TRBV7-3 and TRBJ2-1; TRBD2 matches 14 bases. Unmatched junction bases numbered 12, after V lost 3 bases and J lost 8 bases. The V gene's germline CDR1 is SGHTA and CDR2 FQGTGA. The CDR3 covers 18 residues. The chain's CDR3 is CASSLSGTSGGVGDEQFF. CDR3 coding DNA: TGTGCCAGCAGCTTGTCTGGGACTAGCGGGGGAGTGGGGGATGAGCAGTTCTTC.

This clonotype was found many times. This chain connects TRBV4-2 to TRBJ1-5; the D is unclear. Trimming removed 4 bases from V and 9 bases from J, with 13 bases in between. Germline V gene lookup returns CDR1 LGHNA and CDR2 YNFKEQ. The CDR3 length is 13 residues. The CDR3 DNA follows: TGTGCCAGCAGCCTCGGGCCATTTTCGCCCCAGCATTTT. Its protein product is CASSLGPFSPQHF.

This clonotype was recorded a few times. The chain is built from TRBV6-1 and TRBJ1-6; maybe TRBD1 (5 bases). Germline V lookup: CDR1 MNHNS, CDR2 SASEGT. V shed 6 bases and J shed 4 bases, with 16 bases lying between them. The CDR3 consists of 16 residues. CDR3 amino acids: CASRPGTASYNSPLHF. The CDR3 DNA follows: TGTGCCAGCAGACCCGGGACCGCGAGTTATAATTCACCCCTCCACTTT.

V gene TRBV7-2 combines with J gene TRBJ1-2; D is perhaps TRBD1 (5 bases). The CDR3 spans 16 residues. With 4 bases removed from V and 6 bases from J, the gap between germline ends came to 21 bases. In germline, CDR1 is SGHTA, CDR2 FQGNSA. The CDR3 is CASSSKTVRGANGYTF. The DNA for the CDR3 is TGTGCCAGCAGCTCCAAAACGGTCAGAGGGGCCAATGGCTACACCTTC.

This clonotype has at least ten counts. This chain joins TRBV28 and TRBJ1-5; D remains unclear. Germline loops: CDR1 MDHEN, CDR2 SYDVKM. The CDR3 is made up of 14 amino acids. Trimming shortened V by 5 bases and J by 0 bases, and 8 bases separated the two germline ends. The CDR3 sequence is CASSASNSNQPQHF. The CDR3 nucleotides are TGTGCCAGCAGTGCCTCTAATAGCAATCAGCCCCAGCATTTT. Variable domain in full (rest from reference TRBV28 and TRBJ1-5): DVKVTQSSRYLVKRTGEKVFLECVQDMDHENMFWYRQDPGLGLRLIYFSYDVKMKEKGDIPEGYSVSREKKERFSLILESASTNQTSMYLCASSASNSNQPQHFGDGTRLSIL.

This clonotype was recorded at least ten times. J is TRBJ1-1 and V is TRBV6-1; maybe TRBD1 (5 bases). Trimming shortened V by 7 bases and J by 1 base, and 25 bases separated the two germline ends. From germline, CDR1 is MNHNS and CDR2 SASEGT. The CDR3 loop spans 18 amino acids. CDR3 residues: CASTKDIGGIGKNTEAFF. As DNA, the CDR3 is TGTGCCAGCACCAAGGACATCGGGGGAATTGGTAAGAACACTGAAGCTTTCTTT.

This chain joins TRBV19 and TRBJ2-7, with 9 bases fitting TRBD1. This CDR3 region has 14 residues. CDR1 is LNHDA, CDR2 SQIVND, per germline (reference sequence). The trim removed 5 bases at V and 6 bases at J, leaving 8 bases unmatched. CDR3 in DNA: TGTGCCAGTAGTCCACGGGACAGGGTCGGCGAGCAGTACTTC. It specifies CASSPRDRVGEQYF.

This clonotype occurred many times. The chain joins TRBV10-3 to TRBJ2-7; possible D gene TRBD1, 5 bases. The germline CDR1 and CDR2 sequences are ENHRY and SYGVKD. V lost 7 bases and J lost 2, with 12 bases in between. CDR3 size: 13 residues. This chain's CDR3 is CAINPGQAYEQYF. The CDR3 region has the DNA TGTGCCATCAATCCCGGACAAGCCTACGAGCAGTACTTC.

This clonotype has a count of ten or more. The V and J genes are TRBV7-2 and TRBJ1-2; D is undetermined. Per the germline V gene, CDR1 is SGHTA and CDR2 is FQGNSA. Trimming took 2 bases from V and 3 from J, leaving 10 bases between them. The CDR3 has 14 amino acids. The CDR3 loop reads CASSLTSRDYGYTF. The CDR3 nucleotides read TGTGCCAGCAGCTTAACCTCGCGGGACTATGGCTACACCTTC.

This sequence joins TRBV30 and TRBJ2-3; D remains unclear. Trimming removed 5 bases from V and 2 bases from J, with 8 bases in between. The CDR3 length is 12 residues. Germline V CDR1 and CDR2: GTSNPN, SVGIG (reference sequence). Here the CDR3 DNA reads TGTGCCTGGGGGCGGATCACAGATACGCAGTATTTT. Amino acids: CAWGRITDTQYF.

In its sample, this clonotype was seen a few times. V gene TRBV18 combines with J gene TRBJ1-6; D is possibly TRBD1 (5 bases). Germline CDR1 reads KGHSH; CDR2 reads LQKENI. The CDR3 loop spans 15 amino acids. Trimming left V 2 bases short and J 8 bases short, with 13 bases between. CDR3 in amino acids: CASSPNQGRDSPLHF. For the CDR3, the DNA is TGTGCCAGCTCACCAAATCAGGGACGTGATTCACCCCTCCACTTT.

V and J are TRBV6-1 and TRBJ2-2; 9 bases are a match to TRBD2. The germline V gene has CDR1 MNHNS and CDR2 SASEGT. The CDR3 has 16 amino acids. With 4 bases clipped from V and 4 bases from J, the junction kept 7 bases outside the gene matches. Here the CDR3 DNA reads TGTGCCAGCAGTGGACTAGCGGACCTATTCACCGGGGAGCTGTTTTTT. Residues: CASSGLADLFTGELFF.

This clonotype was counted between two and nine times. The J gene is TRBJ1-2, the V gene TRBV11-2; possibly TRBD1 for D (5 bases). This CDR3 is built from 13 residues. Trimming took 6 bases from V and 8 from J, leaving 16 bases between them. CDR1 and CDR2 (germline): SGHAT, FQNNGV. The CDR3 sequence: CASRRLAGGGYTF. CDR3 nucleotide sequence: TGTGCCAGCAGGAGGCTCGCGGGGGGAGGCTACACCTTC.

This clonotype came up many times. The V call is TRBV11-2, the J call TRBJ2-5; the D is unclear. The CDR3 consists of 12 residues. CDR1 and CDR2 (germline): SGHAT, FQNNGV. Trimming took 1 base from V and 7 from J, leaving 7 bases between them. CDR3 amino acids: CASSLVGTTQYF. CDR3 in DNA: TGTGCCAGCAGCTTAGTCGGTACGACCCAGTACTTC.

This clonotype was detected many times. Mismatch with germline at one junction end may stem from a read error. The genes are TRBV7-7 and TRBJ2-1, with D perhaps being TRBD1 or TRBD2 (7 bases each). Germline-derived CDR1 and CDR2 are SSHAT and FNYEAQ (reference sequence). CDR3 length: 14 amino acids. CDR3 nucleotide sequence: TGTGCTAGCAGCTTAGGGAGGGGGCGCAATGAGCAGTTCTTC. Protein product: CASSLGRGRNEQFF.

This clonotype came up many times. J is TRBJ1-4 and V is TRBV28; D call uncertain. Between the trimmed V and J ends, which lost 3 bases and 2 bases, there was a span of 16 bases. The CDR3 is 17 amino acids. The germline V gene encodes CDR1 MDHEN and CDR2 SYDVKM. CDR3 loop: CASSLIHLLQTNEKLFF. Written as DNA, the CDR3 is TGTGCCAGCAGTTTGATACACCTGCTTCAGACTAATGAAAAACTGTTTTTT.